This T cell receptor (beta chain) was sequenced during a study of T cell responses to AZD1222 COVID-19 vaccine. Trimming removed 0 bases at V and 1 base at J, with 2 bases between. The CDR3 has 13 amino acids. Per germline, CDR1 SGDLS and CDR2 YYNGEE. This table comes from immunoSEQ multiplex PCR, and its TCRdb copy is limited to in-frame clones, with some not included. The profile shows about 96,000 clones, around 90% of them singletons. This clone was detected once. This sample comprised peripheral blood, obtained on day 0 of AZD1222 vaccination. The chain couples TRBV9 to TRBJ1-3, with D uncertain. This receptor was obtained from an adult in good health. In DNA, the CDR3 is TGTGCCAGCAGCGTAGATTCTGGAAACACCATATATTTT. As protein: CASSVDSGNTIYF.